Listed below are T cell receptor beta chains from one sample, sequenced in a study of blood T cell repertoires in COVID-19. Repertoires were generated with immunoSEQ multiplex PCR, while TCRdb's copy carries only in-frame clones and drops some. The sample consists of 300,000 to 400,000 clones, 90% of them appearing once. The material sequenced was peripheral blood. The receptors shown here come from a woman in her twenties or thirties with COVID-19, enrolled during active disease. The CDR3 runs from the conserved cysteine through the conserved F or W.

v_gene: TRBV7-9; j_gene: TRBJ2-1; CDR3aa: CATYEGGGYNEQFF
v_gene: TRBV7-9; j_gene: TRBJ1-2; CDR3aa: CASSFGHQGYGYTF
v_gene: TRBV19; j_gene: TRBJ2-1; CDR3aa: CATRRRGTSGRGEQFF
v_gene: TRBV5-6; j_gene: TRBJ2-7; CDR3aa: CASSPPASGTYEQYF
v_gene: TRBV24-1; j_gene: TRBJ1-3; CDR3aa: CATSDHGQGSGNTIYF
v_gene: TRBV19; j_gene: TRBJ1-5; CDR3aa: CASSGTGDQPQHF
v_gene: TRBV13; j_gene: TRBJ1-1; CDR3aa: CASSPPRSETLNEAFF
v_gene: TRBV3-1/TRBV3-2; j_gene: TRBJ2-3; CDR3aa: CASRQTRDYQGGTDTQYF
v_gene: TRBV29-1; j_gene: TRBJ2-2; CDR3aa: CSVQGRNTGELFF
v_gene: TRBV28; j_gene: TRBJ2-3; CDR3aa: CASYPIAVSTDTQYF
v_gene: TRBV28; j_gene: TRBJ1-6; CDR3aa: CASTTKDRVNSPLHF
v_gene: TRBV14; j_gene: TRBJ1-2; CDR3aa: CASSQDLVESPTF
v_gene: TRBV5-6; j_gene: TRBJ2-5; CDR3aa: CASSLGTAAETQYF
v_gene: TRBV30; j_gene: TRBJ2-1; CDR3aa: CAWSVDYPYNEQFF
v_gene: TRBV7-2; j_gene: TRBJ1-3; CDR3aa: CASSQPTGGGGNTIYF
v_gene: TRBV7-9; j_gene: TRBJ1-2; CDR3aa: CASSSQGAPNTF
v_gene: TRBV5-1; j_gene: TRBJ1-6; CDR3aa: CASRGDNHNSPLHF
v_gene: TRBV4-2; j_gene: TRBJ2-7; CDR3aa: CASSPTTPENGEQYF
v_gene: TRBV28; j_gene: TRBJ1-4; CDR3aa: CASSLSGSTNEKLFF
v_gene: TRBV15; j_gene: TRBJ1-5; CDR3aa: CATSRVRQPQHF
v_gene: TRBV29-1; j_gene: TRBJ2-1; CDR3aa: CSVTPTSGPDNEQFF
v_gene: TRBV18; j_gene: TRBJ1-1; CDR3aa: CASSASTEREAFF
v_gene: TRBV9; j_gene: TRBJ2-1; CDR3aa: CASSVGQNSYNEQFF
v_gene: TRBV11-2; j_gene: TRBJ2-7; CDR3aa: CASSLWRAGGVYEQYF
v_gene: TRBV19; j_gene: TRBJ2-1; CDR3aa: CASSISTSGSISYNEQFF
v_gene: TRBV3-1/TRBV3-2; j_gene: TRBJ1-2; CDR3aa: CASSQEALRDSFNYGYTF
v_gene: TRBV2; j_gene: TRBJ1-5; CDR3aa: CASREQGLNQPQHF
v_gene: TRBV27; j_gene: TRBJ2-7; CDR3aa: CASSLQGTYEQYF
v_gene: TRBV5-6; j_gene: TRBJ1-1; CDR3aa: CASSLVLGDQMNTEAFF
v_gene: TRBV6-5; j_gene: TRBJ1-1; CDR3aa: CASRGQGYTEAFF
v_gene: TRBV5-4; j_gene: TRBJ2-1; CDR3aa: CASSLAGGAESEQFF
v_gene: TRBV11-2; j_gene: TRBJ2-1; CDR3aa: CASSLERAVNEQFF
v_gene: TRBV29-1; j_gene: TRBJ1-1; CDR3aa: CSVDRDSNTEAFF
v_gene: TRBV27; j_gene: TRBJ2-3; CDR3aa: CASSLRQAPTDTQYF
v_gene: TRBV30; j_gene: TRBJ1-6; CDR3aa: CAWMLTGTENSPLHF
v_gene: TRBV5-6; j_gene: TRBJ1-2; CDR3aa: CASSLEGQTGVGYTF
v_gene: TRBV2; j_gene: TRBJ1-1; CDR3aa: CASSERTGNTEAFF
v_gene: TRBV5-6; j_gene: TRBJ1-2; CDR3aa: CASSFAPGQPNYGYTF
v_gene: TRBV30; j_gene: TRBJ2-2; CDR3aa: CAWSEVAGELFF
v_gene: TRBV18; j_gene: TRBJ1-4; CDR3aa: CASSPSQVNEKLFF
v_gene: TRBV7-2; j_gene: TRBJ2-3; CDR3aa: CASSLGLAGGSDTQYF
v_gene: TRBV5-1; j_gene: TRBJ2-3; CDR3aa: CASRGSGRGTDTQYF
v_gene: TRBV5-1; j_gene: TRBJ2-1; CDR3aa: CASSLATSGIDEQFF
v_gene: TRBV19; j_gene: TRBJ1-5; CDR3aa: CASSIQRDQPQHF
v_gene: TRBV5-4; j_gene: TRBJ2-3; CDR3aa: CASSLGTSGKTDTQYF
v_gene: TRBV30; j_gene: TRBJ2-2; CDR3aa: CAWGTGGYGTGELFF
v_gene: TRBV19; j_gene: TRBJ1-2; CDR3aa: CASRRQDGYTF
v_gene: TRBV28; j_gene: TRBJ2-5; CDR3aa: CASSSRTSGRGPEETQYF
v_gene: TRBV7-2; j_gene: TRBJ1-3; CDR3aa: CASSPRTGNSGNTIYF
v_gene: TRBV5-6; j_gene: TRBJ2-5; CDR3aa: CASSPTGTAYQETQYF
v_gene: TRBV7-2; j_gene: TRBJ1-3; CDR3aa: CASSAQTSGNTIYF
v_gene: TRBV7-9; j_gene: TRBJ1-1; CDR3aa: CASRGGTEAFF
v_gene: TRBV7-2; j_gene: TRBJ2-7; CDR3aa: CASSLGGLAGGIEQYF
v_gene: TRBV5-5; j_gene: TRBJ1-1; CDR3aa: CASSLWDRVGTEAFF